Below are 17 T cell receptor beta chains sequenced from a single sample in a study of metastatic and nonmetastatic thyroid tumors. TCRdb reanalyzed the PCR reads via MiXCR. This table has about 82,000 clones, under 15% appearing once. Ahead of thyroid surgery, no patient had received treatment of any kind. The sequenced material came from tumor tissue. The receptors shown here come from a female donor with papillary thyroid cancer or a benign thyroid nodule (not recorded which). Some clones in this sample may be carry-over from other donors' samples.

In its sample, this clone was seen many times. The J gene is TRBJ1-5, the V gene TRBV3-1, with D unresolved. The germline CDR1 and CDR2 sequences are LGHDT and YNNKEL (reference sequence). V gave up 5 bases and J gave up 7 bases, with 9 bases separating them. CDR3 length equals 12 residues. This CDR3 is CASSTRGQPQHF. CDR3 coding DNA: TGTGCCAGCAGCACCCGAGGGCAGCCCCAGCATTTT.

This clone was recorded many times. The chain is built from TRBV9 and TRBJ2-3; no clear D gene. Germline values: CDR1 SGDLS, CDR2 YYNGEE. The V end lost 3 bases, the J end lost 6 bases, and 17 bases lay between the germline ends. This CDR3 has 15 residues. The CDR3 region has the DNA TGTGCCAGCAGCGCCCTCCTAGGTCTCGGCGATACGCAGTATTTT. It encodes CASSALLGLGDTQYF.

This clone has at least ten counts. V usage is TRBV7-6 and J usage is TRBJ2-7; 8 nucleotides line up with TRBD2. CDR1 and CDR2 from the germline V gene are SGHVS and FNYEAQ. V lost 4 bases to trimming and J lost 1 base; unmatched junction nucleotides: 9. There are 16 residues in the CDR3. The CDR3 loop is CASSSSGGFGSYEQYF. As DNA, the CDR3 is TGTGCCAGCAGCTCATCGGGGGGGTTTGGGTCCTACGAGCAGTACTTC. The variable domain in full, completed from reference TRBV7-6 and TRBJ2-7, reads GAGVSQSPRYKVTKRGQDVALRCDPISGHVSLYWYRQALGQGPEFLTYFNYEAQQDKSGLPNDRFSAERPEGSISTLTIQRTEQRDSAMYRCASSSSGGFGSYEQYFGPGTRLTVT.

This clone was seen at least ten times. This chain uses TRBV6-1 with TRBJ1-5; D unresolved. This CDR3 comprises 14 residues. Trimming cost V 10 bases and J 9 bases, with 22 bases left between them. The germline gives CDR1 MNHNS, CDR2 SASEGT. The CDR3 is CATHRLTDGRPQHF. The CDR3 nucleotides are TGTGCCACCCACCGTTTGACGGACGGACGGCCCCAGCATTTT.

In its sample, this clone was seen many times. The V gene is TRBV18, the J gene TRBJ1-6, with 7 nucleotides matching TRBD1. Unmatched junction bases numbered 4, after V lost 4 bases and J lost 7 bases. The CDR3 has 14 residues. Germline V gene data show CDR1 as KGHSH and CDR2 as LQKENI. The CDR3 nucleotides are TGTGCCAGCTCACGAGGGGGCGAGAATTCACCCCTCCACTTT. Its protein is CASSRGGENSPLHF.

Remarks on this clone: A single base separates this from a much larger clone, so it may be a read error. V is TRBV20-1 and J is TRBJ1-6; D remains unclear. Germline V gene lookup returns CDR1 DFQATT and CDR2 SNEGSKA (reference sequence). There are 19 residues in the CDR3. The CDR3, as DNA: TGCTGTGCTAGTGGGTTTCCCCTAGGAAAGAGCTCCTATAATTCACCCCTCCACTTT. Its translation: CCASGFPLGKSSYNSPLHF.

The rearrangement uses TRBV14 and TRBJ1-4; no firm D call. Germline CDR1 and CDR2: SGHDN and FVKESK. Trimming removed 4 bases from V and 5 bases from J, with 11 bases in between. This CDR3 has 14 amino acids. The CDR3 region has the DNA TGTGCCAGCAGCCGCGGCCGCTTAAATGAAAAACTGTTTTTT. Translation gives CASSRGRLNEKLFF.

This clone was recorded a few times. This chain uses TRBV6-2 or TRBV6-3 with TRBJ1-3; D gene unclear. This CDR3 spans 12 amino acids. Trimming pared 5 bases from V and 3 bases from J, leaving 5 bases between. CDR1 is MNHEY and CDR2 is SVGEGT in the germline V gene. CDR3 nucleotide sequence: TGTGCCAGCAGTATACATGGAAACACCATATATTTT. It translates to CASSIHGNTIYF.

This clone was found a few times. The chain links TRBV14 to TRBJ2-2; weak D call: TRBD2 (5 bases). Germline V gene sequence: CDR1 SGHDN, CDR2 FVKESK. V was pared by 4 bases and J by 7 bases, with 13 bases between. The CDR3 spans 14 residues. The DNA for the CDR3 is TGTGCCAGCAGCCTGGACTTTGCTGACGGGGAGCTGTTTTTT. It encodes CASSLDFADGELFF.

This clone was recorded many times. This CDR3 is also generated by other DNA sequences in the sample. This rearrangement joins TRBV20-1 to TRBJ2-3; D gene ambiguous. V lost 5 bases to trimming and J lost 1 base, with 7 bases between them. The germline gives CDR1 DFQATT, CDR2 SNEGSKA (reference sequence). The CDR3 spans 12 residues. CDR3 loop: CSALWGTDTQYF. The CDR3 coding sequence is TGCAGTGCTCTGTGGGGCACAGATACGCAGTATTTT.

This clone was seen ten or more times. The chain combines TRBV5-6 with TRBJ1-6; D is undetermined. The V end was cut by 4 bases, the J end by 11 bases, with 10 bases between. The CDR3 is made up of 12 amino acids. Germline assignment: CDR1 SGHDT and CDR2 YYEEEE. The CDR3 loop reads CASSHRRAPLHF. The CDR3, as DNA: TGTGCCAGCAGCCACAGACGGGCACCCCTCCACTTT.

Concerning this clone itself: A much larger clone lies one base from this, so it may be a read error. This rearrangement joins TRBV28 to TRBJ1-6, with a possible D match to TRBD1 (5 bases). Trimming stripped 7 bases from V and 7 bases from J, with 11 bases between. This CDR3 has 13 residues. CDR1 is MDHEN, CDR2 SYDVKM, per germline. The CDR3 bases are TGTGCCAGCATGACAGATTGGAATTCACCCCTCCACTTT. Protein: CASMTDWNSPLHF.

The J gene is TRBJ1-1, the V gene TRBV10-1; D is unclear. Between the trimmed V and J ends, which lost 5 bases and 3 bases, there was a span of 4 bases. The germline CDR1 and CDR2 sequences are WNHNN and SYGVQD (reference sequence). This CDR3 comprises 11 residues. The CDR3: CASSLYTEAFF. For the CDR3, the DNA is TGCGCCAGCAGTCTATACACTGAAGCTTTCTTT.

In this sample, this clone turned up many times. The gene calls are TRBV4-1 and TRBJ1-2; D might be TRBD1 (5 bases). The CDR3 is 11 residues long. Trimming took off 3 bases at V and 6 bases at J, with 5 bases between the two ends. Germline V gene lookup returns CDR1 MGHRA and CDR2 YSYEKL. CDR3 amino acids: CASSQGHGYTF. The CDR3 DNA follows: TGCGCCAGCAGCCAGGGACATGGCTACACCTTC.

As concerns this clone: A read error may be the cause here, since a much bigger clone is one base away. The chain is built from TRBV19 and TRBJ2-5; D possibly corresponds to TRBD2 (6 bases). CDR1 LNHDA and CDR2 SQIVND come from the germline V gene (reference sequence). The length of the CDR3 is 14 residues. The CDR3 region is CASSIAGERETKYF. As DNA, the CDR3 is TGTGCCAGTAGTATAGCGGGAGAGAGAGAGACCAAGTACTTC.

This clone was seen repeatedly, ten times or more. The genes are TRBV7-6 and TRBJ2-7, with 7 bases lining up with TRBD1. Germline lookup yields CDR1 SGHVS and CDR2 FNYEAQ. The ends lost 4 bases at V and 6 bases at J; junction bases unmatched: 6. The CDR3 sequence is 13 residues long. The CDR3 protein is CASSSQTGFEQYF. The CDR3 nucleotides read TGTGCCAGCAGCTCCCAGACAGGGTTCGAGCAGTACTTC.

As to this clone: Being one base from a much bigger clone, this may be a read error. CDR3 residues: CASSPPVGTQYF. CDR3 nucleotide sequence: TGTGCCAGCAGCCCCCCCGTTGGGACCCAGTACTTC. V and J are TRBV11-2 and TRBJ2-5; D remains unclear. This CDR3 has 12 amino acids. Between the trimmed V and J ends, which lost 5 bases and 7 bases, there was a span of 11 bases. Germline V gene data show CDR1 as SGHAT and CDR2 as FQNNGV.